These 6 T cell receptor beta chains were sequenced from one sample in a study of cytomegalovirus exposure and HLA in healthy donors. Vbeta (60) and Jbeta (13) primers were used in the PCR. Generated by immunoSEQ multiplex PCR, the TCRdb table keeps only in-frame clones and is missing some. The table shows about 150,000 clones, with 80% to 90% occurring only once. Sequenced material: PBMCs. The receptors here all came from a woman in her forties in good health and CMV-seropositive.

This clone has just a few counts. The V call is TRBV9, the J call TRBJ2-7; TRBD1 matches at 9 bases. CDR3 length: 12 residues. Per germline, CDR1 SGDLS and CDR2 YYNGEE. J lost 3 bases, V lost 7 bases, and 2 bases had no gene match. CDR3 sequence reads: CASGTGLYEQYF. The CDR3 DNA is TGTGCCAGCGGGACAGGGCTCTACGAGCAGTACTTC. The full variable domain, in which reference TRBV9 and TRBJ2-7 provide the parts outside the CDR3, is DSGVTQTPKHLITATGQRVTLRCSPRSGDLSVYWYQQSLDQGLQFLIQYYNGEERAKGNILERFSAQQFPDLHSELNLSSLELGDSALYFCASGTGLYEQYFGPGTRLTVT.

This chain links TRBV5-4 with TRBJ2-3, with a possible D match to TRBD2 (6 bases). V was clipped by 0 bases and J by 6 bases, with 8 bases between them. This CDR3 is 13 amino acids long. CDR1 is SGHNT and CDR2 is YYREEE in the germline V gene (reference sequence). CDR3 sequence (DNA): TGTGCCAGCAGCTTGGCTGGGGGGGATACGCAGTATTTT. This sequence encodes CASSLAGGDTQYF.

This clone was counted once. The J gene is TRBJ2-7, the V gene TRBV28; TRBD1 aligns across 7 bases. This CDR3 is 16 amino acids long. Losses at the gene ends were 3 bases for V and 3 bases for J; bases not matched to a gene: 11. In germline, CDR1 is MDHEN, CDR2 SYDVKM. The CDR3 DNA is TGTGCCAGCAGTTTCTCCAGGGCAGGGGGTTTCTACGAGCAGTACTTC. Translated: CASSFSRAGGFYEQYF.

The rearrangement joins TRBV19 to TRBJ2-7, with a tentative D call TRBD1 (6 bases). CDR1 LNHDA and CDR2 SQIVND come from the germline V gene (reference sequence). CDR3 length equals 15 residues. With 3 bases removed from V and 1 base from J, the gap between germline ends came to 13 bases. The CDR3, as DNA: TGTGCCAGTAGTATTGCCCACAGGGTATCCTACGAGCAGTACTTC. It yields the protein CASSIAHRVSYEQYF.

The chain carries TRBV5-1 and TRBJ1-5; D is unclear. The germline V and J ends were trimmed by 2 bases and 11 bases, with 17 bases remaining between them. CDR3 length: 14 amino acids. Germline V lookup: CDR1 SGHRS, CDR2 YFSETQ. The CDR3, as DNA: TGCGCCAGCAGCTTAAGTTCAAAAGAGGGTACCCAGCATTTT. Residues: CASSLSSKEGTQHF.

The CDR3 is CATEGNSPLHF. CDR3 nucleotides: TGTGCCACGGAGGGCAATTCACCCCTCCACTTT. The chain couples TRBV28 to TRBJ1-6; D uncertain. With 10 bases removed from V and 7 bases from J, the gap between germline ends came to 8 bases. Germline-derived CDR1 and CDR2 are MDHEN and SYDVKM. The CDR3 loop spans 11 amino acids.